Below, one T cell receptor (beta chain) is given with its context. This clonotype has at least ten counts. What this receptor recognizes is not known. Base qualities are not provided; no much larger clone lies one nucleotide away. The record originates from a study of T cells after yellow fever vaccination (dated by TCRdb to the late 2010s). Study-level background: Libraries from fractions with low cell numbers were prepared with the SMART-Seq v4 Ultra Low Input RNA kit. To track T-cell clones before and after primary and booster YFV17D yellow fever vaccination, bulk TCR alpha and beta repertoires were sequenced longitudinally. Two healthy male donors, one aged 18 to 29 and one aged 30 to 39 years, were included in the cohort. Blood was collected at multiple timepoints before and after primary and secondary immunization, and bulk PBMC replicates and cell subsets were isolated. Study-level results and caveats: The study included only two donors, which limits how far the findings can be generalized. Most clones expanded after primary vaccination (almost 97% of CD4 and roughly 88% of CD8) were re-detected after the booster, suggesting that broad memory maintenance occurred. Compared with the primary T-cell response, the secondary T-cell response was faster but weaker, reaching its peak on day 5 rather than on day 15. Because abundant contaminating clonotypes from the bulk population could be contained in FACS-sorted repertoires, computational filtering was required. A small fraction of clonotypes showed up in both the CD4 and CD8 compartments, probably as a result of convergent recombination.

The treatment or condition label of this sample denotes: live attenuated yellow fever vaccine strain. Two biological replicates of bulk PBMCs were collected at each blood-draw timepoint. A standard Ficoll-Paque protocol was used to isolate PBMCs from peripheral blood. TriZol was used to extract RNA from bulk PBMCs, from CD4 and CD8 fractions, and from dextramer-positive and dextramer-negative fractions. Synthesis of TCR cDNA relied on 5'RACE template switching, a step that introduced a universal primer site along with unique molecular identifiers. Priming of cDNA synthesis was performed from both the TCR alpha and TCR beta constant segments. Two PCR steps were used to amplify libraries, with sample barcodes and sequencing adapters being added in the second step. Sequencing of the libraries was done on either Illumina HiSeq 2500 (2x100 bp) or NovaSeq (2x150 bp). As for the original processing: MIGEC handled demultiplexing of reads and collapsing into UMI consensus sequences, while MiXCR performed V(D)J alignment. Using edgeR on replicate PBMC samples, clonotypes were called vaccine-responding if FDR was below 0.01 and the log2 fold change was above 5 up to day 15. Each bulk clonotype was labeled CD4 or CD8 based on which sequenced repertoire, CD4 or CD8, contained the clonotype at higher abundance. TCRdb redid the processing of the public reads, applying fastp at Q25 and MiXCR, and retained in-frame beta chains. Rows with one shared CDR3 protein collapse into an entry with the most common genes and DNA. The V and J calls were not made by the authors but by TCRdb's processing. Here the sample has 450,000 to 600,000 distinct CDR3 sequences; about 15% occur a single time. Roughly a sixth of the sample is taken by the ten largest.

The germline V gene (reference sequence) sets CDR1 to GTSNPN and CDR2 to SVGIG. CDR3 length: 14 amino acids, cysteine to phenylalanine. Kept here is only the CDR3 DNA, which spans 42 bases and is read in frame from base 1. V is pared back by 0 bases and J by 1 base, with 10 bases lying between the germline termini. The clonotype comes from a man in his late teens or twenties who received the YFV17D yellow fever vaccine. Source: PBMCs, taken roughly 5 days after the first yellow fever vaccination. The V and J genes are TRBV30 and TRBJ2-7, and TRBD2 may be the D gene, going by 7 matching bases. This receptor carries the CDR3 CAWSVGGTSYEQYF. The DNA sequence reads TGTGCCTGGAGTGTGGGAGGGACATCCTACGAGCAGTACTTC.